Presented here are 8 T cell receptor beta chains from one specimen sequenced in a study of blood T cell repertoires in COVID-19. This table comes from immunoSEQ multiplex PCR, and its TCRdb copy is limited to in-frame clones, with some not included. In the table there are 250,000 to 350,000 clones, approximately 81% of which are singletons. The material sequenced was PBMCs or T cells enriched from blood (not recorded which). The source is a woman aged 50 to 60 who had recovered from COVID-19.

This chain connects TRBV5-1 to TRBJ2-7, with TRBD2 matching over 7 bases. The germline V gene encodes CDR1 SGHRS and CDR2 YFSETQ. The CDR3 is 16 amino acids. V shed 0 bases and J 6 bases; nucleotides not matched to a gene: 12. CDR3 sequence: CASSLALWAGEGEQYF. The CDR3 DNA follows: TGCGCCAGCAGCTTGGCCTTGTGGGCGGGAGAGGGCGAGCAGTACTTC.

The chain carries TRBV19 and TRBJ1-3, with D unresolved. V lost 4 bases, J lost 0 bases, and 19 bases lay in between. The CDR3 consists of 18 residues. Germline CDR1 LNHDA, CDR2 SQIVND (reference sequence). The CDR3 bases are TGTGCCAGTAGTAGGAGGACGGATCGATTTAGCTCTGGAAACACCATATATTTT. Its protein product is CASSRRTDRFSSGNTIYF.

The gene calls are TRBV5-5 and TRBJ2-1; D might be TRBD1 (6 bases). The germline V and J ends were trimmed by 0 bases and 7 bases, with 14 bases remaining between them. Per the germline V gene, CDR1 is SGHKS and CDR2 is YYEKEE (reference sequence). The CDR3 covers 15 residues. The CDR3 loop is CASSLERAGVNEQFF. For the CDR3, the DNA is TGTGCCAGCAGCTTGGAGAGGGCAGGGGTAAATGAGCAGTTCTTC.

The chain is built from TRBV5-1 and TRBJ1-6; D is uncertain. Germline values: CDR1 SGHRS, CDR2 YFSETQ. Between the trimmed V and J ends, which lost 1 base and 10 bases, there was a span of 12 bases. The CDR3 has 14 amino acids. The CDR3 sequence: CASSLSGIGSPLHF. The DNA for the CDR3 is TGCGCCAGCAGCTTGTCGGGGATTGGATCACCCCTCCACTTT.

This chain connects TRBV6-2 or TRBV6-3 to TRBJ1-2, with 8 bases that match TRBD1. The CDR3 has 14 residues. Trimming took 6 bases from V and 4 from J; bases not matched to a gene: 7. From germline, CDR1 is MNHEY and CDR2 SVGEGT. The CDR3 DNA sequence: TGTGCCAGCAGCCAAACAGGGGGAGGCTATGGCTACACCTTC. Its protein is CASSQTGGGYGYTF.

The rearrangement joins TRBV6-5 to TRBJ1-5, with D possibly being TRBD1 (5 bases). V was trimmed by 0 bases and J by 4 bases, leaving 7 bases between them. This CDR3 comprises 14 residues. CDR1 is MNHEY and CDR2 is SVGAGI in the germline V gene. CDR3 coding DNA: TGTGCCAGCAGTTACTCTGGGGCGAATCAGCCCCAGCATTTT. Translation: CASSYSGANQPQHF.

In this sample, this clone turned up a few times. CDR3 bases: TGCGCCAGCAGCCAAGACCCGGGAGTATATGAAAAACTGTTTTTT. Translated: CASSQDPGVYEKLFF. The chain combines TRBV4-1 with TRBJ1-4; D gene unclear. The ends were cut back, 0 bases at V and 6 bases at J, with 11 bases in the middle. The germline V gene encodes CDR1 MGHRA and CDR2 YSYEKL. The CDR3 covers 15 residues.

V usage is TRBV18 and J usage is TRBJ1-4, with 7 bases matching TRBD1. The CDR3 totals 16 residues. Germline trimming cut 4 bases from V and 4 bases from J; bases unmatched to any gene: 9. Germline V CDR1 and CDR2: KGHSH, LQKENI. Here the CDR3 DNA reads TGTGCCAGCTCACGGTCAATCGGGACAGTTAATGAAAAACTGTTTTTT. Its translation: CASSRSIGTVNEKLFF.